The clone carrying this TCR beta chain came up a few times. Its antigen is currently unknown. This record comes from a study of spatial heterogeneity in lung cancer. For the study at large: Detected sequences consistently included more beta-chain ones than alpha-chain ones. General study points: For expanded intratumoral alpha and beta TCRs, counts tracked tumor mutation counts.

Germline assignment: CDR1 LGHDT and CDR2 YNNKEL (reference sequence). The V and J ends lost 0 bases and 10 bases, in that order; junction bases with no gene match: 6. The CDR3 is made up of 15 amino acids. TCRdb redid the calling of the 5' RACE reads with MiXCR, one entry per CDR3 protein. The sample lists about 27,000 distinct CDR3 sequences, roughly 6.6% occurring once. Time point here: sample taken at primary tumor resection. Tumor, nontumor lung or frozen PBMC supplied whole RNA, sequenced without sorting. Sequencing was performed on lung tumor tissue, taken at surgery. V usage is TRBV3-1 and J usage is TRBJ2-1; TRBD2 matches 10 bases. The sequence derives from a male donor with early-stage non-small cell lung cancer. The CDR3 DNA sequence: TGTGCCAGCAGCCAAGATGCTAGCGGGGGTGGCGAGCAGTTCTTC. This translates into CASSQDASGGGEQFF.